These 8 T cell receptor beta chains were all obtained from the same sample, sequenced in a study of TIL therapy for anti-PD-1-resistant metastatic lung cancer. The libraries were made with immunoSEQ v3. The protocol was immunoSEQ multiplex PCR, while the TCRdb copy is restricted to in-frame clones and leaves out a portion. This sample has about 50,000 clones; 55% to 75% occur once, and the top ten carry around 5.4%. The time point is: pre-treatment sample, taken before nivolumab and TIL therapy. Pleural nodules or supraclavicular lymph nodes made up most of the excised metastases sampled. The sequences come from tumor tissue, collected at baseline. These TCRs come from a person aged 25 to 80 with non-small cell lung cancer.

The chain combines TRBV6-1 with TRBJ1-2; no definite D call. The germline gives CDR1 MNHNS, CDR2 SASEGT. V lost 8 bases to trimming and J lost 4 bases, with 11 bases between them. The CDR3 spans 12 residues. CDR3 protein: CASPGIFYGYTF. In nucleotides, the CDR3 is TGTGCCAGCCCGGGTATCTTCTATGGCTACACCTTC.

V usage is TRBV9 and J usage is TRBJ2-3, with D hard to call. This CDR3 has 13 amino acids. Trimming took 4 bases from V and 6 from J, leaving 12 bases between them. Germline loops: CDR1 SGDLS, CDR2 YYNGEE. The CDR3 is CASSSRFRDTQYF. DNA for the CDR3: TGTGCCAGCAGCTCCAGGTTCAGGGATACGCAGTATTTT.

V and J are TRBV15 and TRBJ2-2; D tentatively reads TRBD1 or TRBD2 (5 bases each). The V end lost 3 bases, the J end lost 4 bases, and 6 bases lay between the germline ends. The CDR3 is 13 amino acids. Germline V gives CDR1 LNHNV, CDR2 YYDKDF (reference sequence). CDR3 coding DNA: TGTGCCACCAGCAGGGGGGTCACCGGGGAGCTGTTTTTT. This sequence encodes CATSRGVTGELFF. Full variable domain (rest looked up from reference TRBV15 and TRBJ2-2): DAMVIQNPRYQVTQFGKPVTLSCSQTLNHNVMYWYQQKSSQAPKLLFHYYDKDFNNEADTPDNFQSRRPNTSFCFLDIRSPGLGDTAMYLCATSRGVTGELFFGEGSRLTVL.

CDR3 amino acids: CASSYDRYNSPLHF. The CDR3 region has the DNA TGCGCCAGCAGTTACGACAGGTATAATTCACCCCTCCACTTT. The rearrangement uses TRBV4-1 and TRBJ1-6; a weak D match, TRBD1 (6 bases). V dropped 6 bases and J dropped 4 bases, with 10 bases sitting between them. The germline gives CDR1 MGHRA, CDR2 YSYEKL. The CDR3 is 14 residues long.

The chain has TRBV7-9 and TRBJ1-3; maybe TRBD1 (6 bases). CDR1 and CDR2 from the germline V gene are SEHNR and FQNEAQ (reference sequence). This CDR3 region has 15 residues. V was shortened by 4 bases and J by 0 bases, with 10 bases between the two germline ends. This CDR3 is CASSSQGNSGNTIYF. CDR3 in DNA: TGTGCCAGCAGCTCACAGGGAAACTCTGGAAACACCATATATTTT.

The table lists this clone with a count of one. CDR3 sequence reads: CAISDRGREKLFF. The CDR3 DNA reads TGTGCCATCAGTGACAGGGGGCGTGAAAAACTGTTTTTT. J is TRBJ1-4 and V is TRBV10-3, with 8 bases lining up with TRBD1. J lost 7 bases, V lost 3 bases, and 1 base had no gene match. This CDR3 region has 13 residues. In germline, CDR1 is ENHRY, CDR2 SYGVKD.

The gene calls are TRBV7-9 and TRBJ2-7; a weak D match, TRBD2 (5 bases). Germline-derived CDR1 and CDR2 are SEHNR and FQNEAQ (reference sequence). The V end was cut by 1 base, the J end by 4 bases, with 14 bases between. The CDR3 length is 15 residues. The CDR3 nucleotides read TGTGCCAGCAGCTTAGTGTCGGGAAGGAGTTACGAGCAGTACTTC. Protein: CASSLVSGRSYEQYF.

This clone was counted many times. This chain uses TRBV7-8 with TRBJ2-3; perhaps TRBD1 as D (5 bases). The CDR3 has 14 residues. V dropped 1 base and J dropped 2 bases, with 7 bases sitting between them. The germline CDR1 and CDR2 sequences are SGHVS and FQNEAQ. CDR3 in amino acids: CASSLEGPTDTQYF. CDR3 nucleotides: TGTGCCAGCAGCTTAGAGGGGCCCACAGATACGCAGTATTTT.